The rows below give T cell receptor beta chains drawn from one sample of a study of T cell clonotyping in hematopoietic cell transplantation. Only in-frame clones appear in the TCRdb table, and some are missing; sequencing was by immunoSEQ multiplex PCR. The sample contains about 10,000 clones, approximately 94% of which appear only once. The material sequenced was PBMCs, taken 100 days after allogeneic stem cell transplant. Receptor source: a male patient in his fifties who had an allogeneic stem cell transplant from a related donor, so T cells may come from the graft donor. Some clones in this sample may be carry-over from other donors' samples. Each CDR3 is given with its conserved first and last residue. D genes are given only for firm matches. The size entry is marked missing in some rows and otherwise reads once, few, many or a size class.

j_call | v_call | d_call | clone_size | cdr3_nt | cdr3_aa
TRBJ2-7 | TRBV7-7 | TRBD2 | - | TGTGCTAGCAGCTTGGGACCAGGACTAGGCAGCGAGCAGTACTTC | CASSLGPGLGSEQYF
TRBJ2-7 | TRBV15 | TRBD1 | - | TGTGCCACCAGCAGGGGACAGGGGGCTCGCGAGCAGTACTTC | CATSRGQGAREQYF
TRBJ1-2 | TRBV28 | - | - | TGTGCCAGCAGTTTAACGGCTAACTATGGCTACACCTTC | CASSLTANYGYTF
TRBJ2-3 | TRBV30 | - | - | TGTGCCTGGGGTGACTCGAGGGAGACGCAGTATTTT | CAWGDSRETQYF
TRBJ1-1 | TRBV5-1 | - | once | TGCGCCAGCAGCTTGGGGGATTGGAACACTGAAGCTTTCTTT | CASSLGDWNTEAFF
TRBJ1-1 | TRBV7-9 | - | - | TGTGCCAGCACGGTGGACATTGGCACTGAAGCTTTCTTT | CASTVDIGTEAFF
TRBJ2-1 | TRBV9 | TRBD2 | - | TGTGCCAGCAGCCTTAGGACTAGCGGGAGGGGAAGTGAGCAGTTCTTC | CASSLRTSGRGSEQFF
TRBJ2-2 | TRBV19 | - | - | TGTGCCAGTAGGATCCCCCCCGGGGAGCTGTTTTTT | CASRIPPGELFF
TRBJ2-2 | TRBV28 | - | - | TGTGCCAGCAGGGCGGGGACAGCGAACACCGGGGAGCTGTTTTTT | CASRAGTANTGELFF
TRBJ2-2 | TRBV7-8 | - | - | TGTGCCAGCAGCCAACGGGCTGGTAACACCGGGGAGCTGTTTTTT | CASSQRAGNTGELFF
TRBJ1-2 | TRBV28 | - | - | TGTGCCAGCAGTCTTCTTCAGGGGAATAGAGGCTACACCTTC | CASSLLQGNRGYTF
TRBJ2-2 | TRBV2 | - | - | TGTGCCAGCAAGGCGCAGGGGCCCACCGGGGAGCTGTTTTTT | CASKAQGPTGELFF
TRBJ1-1 | TRBV7-6 | - | - | TGTGCCAGCAGCCTAGGACATGCGAACACTGAAGCTTTCTTT | CASSLGHANTEAFF
TRBJ2-2 | TRBV6-1 | - | few | TGTGCCAGCGTCCTTATCGGGGAGCTGTTTTTT | CASVLIGELFF
TRBJ2-2 | TRBV5-4 | - | - | TGTGCCAGCAGCTTGGATCAGATGAACACCGGGGAGCTGTTTTTT | CASSLDQMNTGELFF
TRBJ1-2 | TRBV5-1 | - | - | TGCGCCAGCAGCTTGGAGGTAGGGGAGCGCGGATACTATGGCTACACCTTC | CASSLEVGERGYYGYTF
TRBJ1-2 | TRBV10-3 | - | - | TGTGCCATCAGTGACCAATACGGCTACACCTTC | CAISDQYGYTF
TRBJ1-6 | TRBV6-1 | TRBD1 | - | TGTGCCAGCAGTGATCGACAGGGGGGTAATTCACCCCTCCACTTT | CASSDRQGGNSPLHF
TRBJ1-4 | TRBV28 | - | - | TGTGCCAGCAAGGTGGGCAGGGCTGAAAAACTGTTTTTT | CASKVGRAEKLFF
TRBJ1-2 | TRBV19 | TRBD1 | - | TGTGCCAGTAATGAGGGGGCGCGGGCTGGCTACACCTTC | CASNEGARAGYTF
TRBJ1-1 | TRBV11-2 | - | - | TGTGCCAGCAGACTAGGTTGGCCTCGGACACCGAACACTGAAGCTTTCTTT | CASRLGWPRTPNTEAFF
TRBJ2-7 | TRBV5-5 | - | - | TGTGCCAGCAGCTTGAGCTCCTACGAGCAGTACTTC | CASSLSSYEQYF
TRBJ1-2 | TRBV5-6 | TRBD1 | - | TGTGCCAGCAGCAAGACAGGGGCGGCCGCCTATGGCTACACCTTC | CASSKTGAAAYGYTF